This record concerns one T cell receptor beta chain sequence. It lacks a known antigen. Base qualities are not provided; no much larger clone lies one nucleotide away. The donors were healthy, HIV-negative adults who had no recently reported acute infections or vaccinations. Only Caucasian adults living in Nashville, Tennessee, USA were represented among the donors. Magnetic negative selection was used to enrich CD4+ T cells, after which naive cells were positively selected on CD45RA and the negative fraction became the memory subset. After blood collection by leukapheresis, PBMCs were isolated using Ficoll-Histopaque density gradient centrifugation and then cryopreserved in the vapor phase of liquid nitrogen. Analytical flow cytometry was used to check the purity and quantity of every magnetically sorted T cell population. Genomic DNA was isolated from each sorted fraction and quantified by UV absorbance on a Nanodrop 2000c.

The sample belongs to a study of shared clonotypes between healthy human individuals (dated by TCRdb to about 2020). In terms of the full investigation: The cohort comprised a couple of women and a few men aged 18 to 49 years. For each donor, three plates each were used for CD4 naive and CD4 memory, two plates were used for CD8 naive, and one plate was used for CD8 memory. To estimate repertoire size and how much clonotype sharing occurs between individuals, the study deeply sequenced the blood TCR repertoires of about five healthy adults. Libraries were prepared and TCR repertoires were sequenced by different laboratories using diverse techniques, in order to increase sequencing depth and limit assay-specific biases. Between about 0.85 and 8.9 billion PBMCs per donor were obtained by leukapheresis. Study-wide conclusions, independent of this receptor: Pairwise subsampling indicated that sequencing depth was expected to affect the degree of clonotype sharing among donors. Clonotypes shared by all four sorted-subset donors showed higher generation probabilities than non-shared clonotypes. Sampling was restricted to blood, and TCR repertoires in tissue are likely to differ from TCR repertoires in blood. The genetic and exposure-history diversity represented was limited by the small number of donors. Across four donors, about 5% of naive CD4, roughly 3.5% of naive CD8, around 2.5% of memory CD4, and roughly 0.4% of memory CD8 clonotypes were shared. Even with the large sequencing depth, rarefaction of the sorted-subset datasets indicated that sequencing was incomplete. Estimated clonotype richness was generally larger for naive than for memory subsets.

Counted from cysteine to phenylalanine, this CDR3 has 13 amino acids. The CDR3 DNA has 39 bases and is translated from base 1. The junction shows trimming of 8 bases on V and 4 bases on J, and the gene matches do not reach 5 bases of it. From the germline V gene, CDR1 is WSHSY and CDR2 is SAAADI. TCR CDR3 regions were amplified from genomic DNA by multiplex PCR using the deep immunoSEQ assay. Extracted genomic DNA from each cell subset was distributed evenly across all wells of several immunoSEQ 96-well plates, and each plate was treated as a replicate. For sorted subsets, roughly 0.2 ug genomic DNA, equal to 30,000 or so T cell genomes, was loaded into each replicate PCR. Purified libraries were measured with a Qubit 3.0 fluorometer, size-checked on a Bioanalyzer 2100, and measured again with the KAPA Library Quantification kit. Each immunoSEQ 96-well plate was sequenced on its own single-read 150-cycle Illumina NextSeq 550 flow cell. The paper's data handling went like this. Because only junctional sequences without quality scores were contained in the immunoSEQ output, filtering matching that applied to full-length reads could not be performed. Sequences were annotated with PyIR, a Python wrapper for IgBLAST v1.9, and V/J genes and CDR3 were assigned using IMGT germline references. Reads with weak V/J assignments (E-value above 1e-6), missing CDR3, stop codons, out-of-frame junctions, or ambiguous translated residues were removed. V3J clonotypes were defined by identical inferred V gene, J gene, and CDR3 amino acid sequence. Percentage overlap between repertoires was computed as shared unique clonotypes divided by the size of the smaller repertoire. Repertoire richness was assessed with RTK rarefaction, the Chao1 estimator, and Recon v2.1 estimates of unobserved clonotypes. Generation probabilities were computed with OLGA for all TCRbeta clonotypes obtained by the gDNA method from a handful of donors. In TCRdb, the immuneACCESS table is reduced to in-frame sequences with V and J assigned. These tables do not hold every clone; where another copy was compared, an unresolved V gene accounts for under half, and the others remain unexplained. V, J and clone size reflect that table, while D and trimming were determined from the DNA. Present in this sample are around 1.1 million clones, 75% to 80% of which were seen just once. Around 0.61% of the sample goes to the ten largest clones.

The source of this sequence is a man younger than 35 in good health. Some clones in this sample may be carry-over from other donors' samples. The V gene is TRBV10-2 and the J gene is TRBJ1-5; the junction holds 7 bases that match TRBD1. The sample consisted of memory CD4+ T cells from PBMCs. The cell subset or site label for this specimen denotes: CD45RA-negative fraction. The DNA is TGCGCCAGCCAGAGGGGACAGAATCAGCCCCAGCATTTT. This encodes CASQRGQNQPQHF.